This is a list of T cell receptor beta chains from one sample in a study of T cells in Graves' hyperthyroidism and ophthalmopathy. MiXCR, run by TCRdb on the multiplex PCR reads, gives a single entry per CDR3 protein. The table has under 250,000 distinct CDR3 sequences, over 15% seen once. The source material was blood. These receptors originate from a man aged 50-60 years with Graves' hyperthyroidism. The CDR3 runs from the conserved cysteine through the conserved F or W. The D gene is left open where the match is weak. Size tells how often a clone was seen (once, few, many) or the class of an expanded clone, and some rows leave it out.

V gene	clone size	J gene	D gene	CDR3 DNA	CDR3 protein
TRBV28	NA	TRBJ1-4	NA	TGTGCCAGTTATCAATCCAGGGAAAAACTGTTTTTT	CASYQSREKLFF
TRBV6-4	NA	TRBJ2-4	NA	TGTGCCAGCAGTGACTCGGCTAGAAACCACCTTGCCAAAAACATTCAGTACTTC	CASSDSARNHLAKNIQYF
TRBV10-2	NA	TRBJ2-4	TRBD1	TGCGCCAGCAACCCACAGGGGGCGCTTACCAAAAACATTCAGTACTTC	CASNPQGALTKNIQYF
TRBV29-1	many	TRBJ2-7	TRBD2	TGCAGCGTTGCCCTAGCGGGAGGCTCCTACGAGCAGTACTTC	CSVALAGGSYEQYF
TRBV6-2/TRBV6-3	NA	TRBJ2-3	TRBD2	TGTGCCAGCAGCCTTCAGGGACTAGCGGGAGCAGATACGCAGTATTTT	CASSLQGLAGADTQYF
TRBV28	many	TRBJ2-7	NA	TGTGCCAGCAGCCTCGTCCGGGACGAGCAGTACTTC	CASSLVRDEQYF
TRBV12-3/TRBV12-4	many	TRBJ2-5	TRBD1	TGTGCCAGCAGTTTCTGGCAGGGGGCCGTCGGGACCCAGTACTTC	CASSFWQGAVGTQYF
TRBV6-1	many	TRBJ1-6	TRBD1	TGTGCCACCGAGGACAGGCGACAATATAATTCACCCCTCCACTTT	CATEDRRQYNSPLHF
TRBV9	few	TRBJ2-3	TRBD2	TGTGCCAGCAGCGAGACTAGCGGGGAGTCCACAGATACGCAGTATTTT	CASSETSGESTDTQYF
TRBV6-1	many	TRBJ2-7	TRBD1	TGTGCCAGCAGTTCACAGGGGAGAGAGCAGTACTTC	CASSSQGREQYF
TRBV4-2	many	TRBJ2-1	TRBD2	TGTGCCAGCAGCATGCGGGAGTCGGGCGAGCAGTTCTTC	CASSMRESGEQFF
TRBV10-1	NA	TRBJ2-5	NA	TGCGCCAGCAGTGCGAACGGGGGAGAGACCCAGTACTTC	CASSANGGETQYF
TRBV28	many	TRBJ2-1	NA	TGTGCCAGCAGTTTTTCCGGACCCAGATACAATGAGCAGTTCTTC	CASSFSGPRYNEQFF
TRBV28	many	TRBJ2-7	TRBD2	TGTGCCAGCAGCGAACTAGCGGGCCGATACGAGCAGTACTTC	CASSELAGRYEQYF
TRBV6-6	NA	TRBJ2-2	NA	TGTGCCAGCAGTTACGGTGGGGCCGGGGAGCTGTTTTTT	CASSYGGAGELFF
TRBV10-2	few	TRBJ2-1	TRBD1	TGCGCCAGCAGTGAGATAGCAGGGGGCCTCCATGAGCAGTTCTTC	CASSEIAGGLHEQFF
TRBV5-1	many	TRBJ2-7	TRBD2	TGCGCCAGCAGCTTGGCCGTGATAGCGGGACTGAACGAGCAGTACTTC	CASSLAVIAGLNEQYF
TRBV2	many	TRBJ1-2	NA	TGTGCCAGCAGTGAGACAGAGTTCTATGGCTACACCTTC	CASSETEFYGYTF
TRBV3-1	many	TRBJ1-2	NA	TGTGCCAGCAGCCAAGGGACAGTCTATGGCTACACCTTC	CASSQGTVYGYTF
TRBV13	NA	TRBJ2-3	NA	TGTGCCAGCAGCTTAGCAGGTGGGATAAGCACAGATACGCAGTATTTT	CASSLAGGISTDTQYF
TRBV24-1	few	TRBJ1-2	NA	TGTGCCACATGGGGCCAATCCTTCCTCTATGGCTACACCTTC	CATWGQSFLYGYTF
TRBV5-1	many	TRBJ2-3	NA	TGCGCCAGCAGCTTGGCACACGGGTCCTCAGATACGCAGTATTTT	CASSLAHGSSDTQYF
TRBV20-1	many	TRBJ1-4	NA	TGCAGTGCTAGAGACCGACAGGCTGTTAATGAAAAACTGTTTTTT	CSARDRQAVNEKLFF
TRBV28	many	TRBJ2-1	TRBD1	TGTGCCAGCAGTCAGGACAGGGATGGCTACAATGAGCAGTTCTTC	CASSQDRDGYNEQFF
TRBV7-2	NA	TRBJ1-3	NA	TGTGCCAGCAGCTCGGGACATCCAGGAAACACCATATATTTT	CASSSGHPGNTIYF
TRBV19	few	TRBJ2-1	TRBD2	TGTGCCAGTAGTATTTCGGGACTACCTTATGAGCAGTTCTTC	CASSISGLPYEQFF
TRBV10-3	NA	TRBJ2-4	NA	TGTGCCATCAGTGAGTCTAGCGCCAAAAACATTCAGTACTTC	CAISESSAKNIQYF
TRBV2	many	TRBJ1-4	TRBD1	TGTGCCAGCAGATGGGACAGGGGAGGTGAAAAACTGTTTTTT	CASRWDRGGEKLFF
TRBV19	NA	TRBJ2-2	TRBD2	TGTGCCAGTAGTATTGGGGGGGACACCGGGGAGCTGTTTTTT	CASSIGGDTGELFF
TRBV7-9	many	TRBJ2-5	TRBD2	TGTGCCAGCAGCTTCGGACTAGCGGGATCTGAGACCCAGTACTTC	CASSFGLAGSETQYF
TRBV7-9	many	TRBJ2-2	TRBD2	TGTGCCAGCAGCCCTAGCGGGATGGGCACCGGGGAGCTGTTTTTT	CASSPSGMGTGELFF
TRBV6-2/TRBV6-3	many	TRBJ2-1	NA	TGTGCCAGCAGTTACCCCAGGCCCGAGCAGTTCTTC	CASSYPRPEQFF
TRBV7-9	many	TRBJ2-5	NA	TGTGCCAGCAGCTTCAGGTCGGCCCAATCGGAGACCCAGTACTTC	CASSFRSAQSETQYF
TRBV2	NA	TRBJ2-1	TRBD2	TGTGCCAGCAGTGAATCCCTAGCGGAGACCAATGGGCAGTTCTTC	CASSESLAETNGQFF
TRBV2	few	TRBJ1-2	TRBD1	TGTGCCAGCAGTTTAACGGGACAGGGGTTTTATGGCTACACCTTC	CASSLTGQGFYGYTF
TRBV20-1	many	TRBJ2-3	NA	TGCAGTGCCCCGGCCCTTCGCCCGACCCCAGATACGCAGTATTTT	CSAPALRPTPDTQYF
TRBV28	many	TRBJ2-7	NA	TGTGCCAGCTCCTTAGGGCGGATCTCCTACGAGCAGTACTTC	CASSLGRISYEQYF
TRBV11-2	many	TRBJ2-1	TRBD2	TGTGCCAGCAGCCCACCTAGCGGGAGGGCTGTCAATGAGCAGTTCTTC	CASSPPSGRAVNEQFF
TRBV3-1	many	TRBJ1-2	NA	TGTGCCAGCAGCCACTACAGATCATATGGCTACACCTTC	CASSHYRSYGYTF
TRBV30	many	TRBJ1-2	NA	TGTGCCTGGGGGCCATCGGGTGGCTACACCTTC	CAWGPSGGYTF
TRBV7-3	many	TRBJ2-2	TRBD1	TGTGCCAGCAGCCCATGGACAGGAGCGAACACCGGGGAGCTGTTTTTT	CASSPWTGANTGELFF
TRBV12-3/TRBV12-4	few	TRBJ1-3	NA	TGTGCCAGCAGTTTATCCGACGGGGTTGGTGGAAACACCATATATTTT	CASSLSDGVGGNTIYF
TRBV7-8	many	TRBJ1-2	NA	TGTGCCAGCAGCTTAAGGAGCTCTAACTATGGCTACACCTTC	CASSLRSSNYGYTF
TRBV10-3	many	TRBJ1-2	TRBD1	TGTGCCATCAGTGATGAGACAGGGTTATATGGCTACACCTTC	CAISDETGLYGYTF
TRBV24-1	few	TRBJ2-1	TRBD2	TGTGCCACCAGTGACCCAACGGGGGGGTCAGAGCAGTTCTTC	CATSDPTGGSEQFF
TRBV19	NA	TRBJ1-1	NA	TGTGCCAGTAGTAACAGGGAGACTGAAGCTTTCTTT	CASSNRETEAFF
TRBV30	many	TRBJ2-3	TRBD1	TGTGCCTGGAGTGTAGGGGGCGGGTCAGATACGCAGTATTTT	CAWSVGGGSDTQYF
TRBV3-1	many	TRBJ2-1	NA	TGTGCCAGCAGCCAAGGGACGGTGAATGGTGAGCAGTTCTTC	CASSQGTVNGEQFF
TRBV6-1	many	TRBJ2-3	NA	TGTGCCAGCAGTCCCCCGGGACTCCACACGCATACGCAGTATTTT	CASSPPGLHTHTQYF
TRBV28	few	TRBJ2-1	NA	TGTGCCGGCCGTTCCCCGAGAAATGAGCAGTTCTTC	CAGRSPRNEQFF
TRBV20-1	NA	TRBJ2-7	TRBD1	TGCAGTGCCAAGGGACAGGGCGGCGAGCAGTACTTC	CSAKGQGGEQYF
TRBV12-3/TRBV12-4	NA	TRBJ1-1	NA	TGTGCCAGCAGTTCTGGGGTAATAGACTATATGAACACTGAAGCTTTCTTT	CASSSGVIDYMNTEAFF